This T cell receptor (beta chain) was obtained from a study of blood T cell repertoires in COVID-19. At the level of the study: Samples taken during acute and convalescent COVID-19 were collected in the United States, Italy and Spain. The cDNA or gDNA used as material had been derived from T cells, B-cell-depleted T cells, or PBMCs.

Germline V gene lookup returns CDR1 KGHSH and CDR2 LQKENI. The CDR3 has 15 amino acids. Trimming shortened V by 6 bases and J by 1 base, and 15 bases separated the two germline ends. In the authors' workflow: Nucleated cell number was recorded as an estimate derived from reference gene primer amplification. TCRdb's table, derived via immunoSEQ multiplex PCR, lists solely in-frame clones and lacks some. V and J calls and clone size follow that table, whereas D and trimming were derived from the DNA. Counted here are about 140,000 clones, around 80% occurring once; the ten biggest clones make up approximately 4.5%.

The material sequenced was peripheral blood. The gene calls are TRBV18 and TRBJ1-1; D perhaps matches TRBD1 (6 bases). The receptor's source is a woman of 80 years or more with active or convalescent COVID-19. The CDR3, as DNA: TGTGCCAGCTCCCAATCCGGGGGGCCGAACACTGAAGCTTTCTTT. Its translation is CASSQSGGPNTEAFF. The full variable domain, its missing parts supplied by reference TRBV18 and TRBJ1-1, is NAGVMQNPRHLVRRRGQEARLRCSPMKGHSHVYWYRQLPEEGLKFMVYLQKENIIDESGMPKERFSAEFPKEGPSILRIQQVVRGDSAAYFCASSQSGGPNTEAFFGQGTRLTVV.